This entry lists 25 T cell receptor beta chains sequenced from one sample in a study of identical twins. MiXCR was run by TCRdb on the 5' RACE reads, yielding one entry per CDR3 protein. The table records under 900,000 distinct CDR3 sequences, roughly 12% of them present only once. This same sample was also part of a study on yellow fever vaccine responses in identical twins.

The sequenced sample was PBMCs. These receptors all come from a woman younger than 35 in good health.

This rearrangement joins TRBV25-1 to TRBJ2-5; D remains ambiguous. Trimming cost V 4 bases and J 4 bases, with 16 bases left between them. Germline V lookup: CDR1 MGHDK, CDR2 SYGVNS. The CDR3 covers 15 residues. The CDR3 region is CASSGPPDETETQYF. The CDR3 DNA reads as TGTGCCAGCAGTGGTCCACCGGACGAGACAGAGACCCAGTACTTC. The variable domain in full, with the rest retrieved from reference TRBV25-1 and TRBJ2-5, is EADIYQTPRYLVIGTGKKITLECSQTMGHDKMYWYQQDPGMELHLIHYSYGVNSTEKGDLSSESTVSRIRTEHFPLTLESARPSHTSQYLCASSGPPDETETQYFGPGTRLLVL.

This clonotype was observed once. The chain combines TRBV12-3 or TRBV12-4 with TRBJ2-5; D remains unclear. The CDR3 loop spans 14 amino acids. V was trimmed by 3 bases and J by 4 bases, leaving 12 bases between them. The CDR3 is CASSFRPPRETQYF. The DNA of the CDR3 is TGTGCCAGCAGTTTTCGCCCCCCCAGAGAGACCCAGTACTTC.

This clonotype was counted only a few times. The rearrangement joins TRBV6-5 to TRBJ2-3, with D possibly being TRBD2 (6 bases). Trimming removed 4 bases from V and 2 bases from J, with 13 bases in between. Per germline, CDR1 MNHEY and CDR2 SVGAGI. The CDR3 runs 15 residues. In DNA form, the CDR3 reads TGTGCCAGCAGTTCGGCGGGACGGTACACAGATACGCAGTATTTT. It translates to CASSSAGRYTDTQYF.

This clonotype has just a few counts. The genes are TRBV6-5 and TRBJ2-1; no firm D call. Trimming stripped 6 bases from V and 9 bases from J, with 9 bases between. The CDR3 has 11 amino acids. Germline V gene sequence: CDR1 MNHEY, CDR2 SVGAGI. DNA of the CDR3: TGTGCCAGCAGAACCTACCGTGAGCAGTTCTTC. Its protein is CASRTYREQFF.

This clonotype came up a few times. V gene TRBV20-1 combines with J gene TRBJ2-3; 7 nucleotides line up with TRBD2. The germline V gene encodes CDR1 DFQATT and CDR2 SNEGSKA (reference sequence). The CDR3 extends over 16 amino acids. V shed 1 base, J shed 2 bases, and the junction held 9 bases outside the gene matches. Here the CDR3 reads CSARGRGRESTDTQYF. The CDR3 DNA is TGCAGTGCTAGAGGTCGGGGGAGGGAGTCCACAGATACGCAGTATTTT.

The gene calls are TRBV15 and TRBJ2-6, with 9 bases that match TRBD1. V lost 6 bases and J lost 1; bases outside the gene matches: 10. The CDR3 sequence is 18 residues long. The germline V gene encodes CDR1 LNHNV and CDR2 YYDKDF (reference sequence). The chain's CDR3 is CATSGPGQGLSGANVLTF. The DNA of the CDR3 is TGTGCCACCAGTGGACCGGGACAGGGTTTATCTGGGGCCAACGTCCTGACTTTC.

This clonotype was observed a few times. The chain is built from TRBV28 and TRBJ1-5, with TRBD1 as a possible D gene (5 bases). The germline V and J ends were trimmed by 6 bases and 11 bases, with 29 bases remaining between them. Per germline, CDR1 MDHEN and CDR2 SYDVKM. The CDR3 contains 17 residues. The CDR3 DNA is TGTGCCAGCAGACAAACTTTGGGGGGACGGCCTCTGGTGGCCCAGCATTTT. It specifies CASRQTLGGRPLVAQHF.

The chain couples TRBV20-1 to TRBJ1-2; unclear D gene. V dropped 0 bases and J dropped 2 bases, with 1 base sitting between them. Germline values: CDR1 DFQATT, CDR2 SNEGSKA (reference sequence). CDR3 length equals 11 residues. The CDR3 loop reads CSARENYGYTF. For the CDR3, the DNA is TGCAGTGCTAGAGAAAACTATGGCTACACCTTC.

This chain connects TRBV3-1 to TRBJ2-5; 8 nucleotides agree with TRBD2. Germline trimming cut 3 bases from V and 5 bases from J; bases unmatched to any gene: 5. This CDR3 has 14 residues. Germline-derived CDR1 and CDR2 are LGHDT and YNNKEL (reference sequence). The CDR3 loop reads CASSQFSSGETQYF. CDR3 DNA sequence: TGTGCCAGCAGCCAGTTCTCTAGCGGGGAGACCCAGTACTTC.

This clonotype has only a few counts. The chain has TRBV6-5 and TRBJ2-3; 12 bases line up with TRBD2. V shed 3 bases, J shed 8 bases, and the junction held 9 bases outside the gene matches. This CDR3 is 16 amino acids long. Germline CDR1 is MNHEY and CDR2 is SVGAGI. CDR3: CASSYFASGRAGTQYF. DNA for the CDR3: TGTGCCAGCAGTTATTTCGCTAGCGGGAGGGCCGGTACGCAGTATTTT.

This clonotype was counted a few times. The genes are TRBV11-2 and TRBJ2-1, with 10 bases that match TRBD2. The length of the CDR3 is 18 residues. The V gene's germline CDR1 is SGHAT and CDR2 FQNNGV. Trimming cost V 5 bases and J 0 bases; bases outside gene matches: 10. The CDR3 spells CASSPRGSGRSSYNEQFF. Here the CDR3 DNA reads TGTGCCAGCAGCCCCCGGGGTAGCGGGAGGAGCTCCTACAATGAGCAGTTCTTC.

This clonotype appeared a few times. The rearrangement links TRBV7-2 to TRBJ2-7, with 10 bases that match TRBD2. V dropped 5 bases and J dropped 1; count of bases not matched to a gene: 11. The CDR3 runs to 17 residues. Per germline, CDR1 SGHTA and CDR2 FQGNSA. The CDR3 protein is CASSAILLAGASYEQYF. CDR3 nucleotide sequence: TGTGCCAGCAGCGCCATCCTTCTAGCGGGAGCATCCTACGAGCAGTACTTC.

The table lists this clonotype with a count of one. The chain recombines TRBV6-1 with TRBJ2-5; 10 bases line up with TRBD2. This CDR3 has 18 amino acids. Germline V gives CDR1 MNHNS, CDR2 SASEGT. V lost 2 bases and J lost 2; bases outside the gene matches: 11. CDR3 region: CASSEYFVTSGTQETQYF. The CDR3 nucleotides read TGTGCCAGCAGTGAATATTTCGTAACTAGCGGGACTCAAGAGACCCAGTACTTC.

In nucleotides, the CDR3 is TGCGCCAGCCACTTGGAGGGCGGGTACGAGCAGTACTTC. It is translated as CASHLEGGYEQYF. The chain uses TRBV5-1 and TRBJ2-7; possibly TRBD2 for D (6 bases). The CDR3 has 13 amino acids. Trimming cost V 7 bases and J 4 bases, with 15 bases left between them. Germline lookup yields CDR1 SGHRS and CDR2 YFSETQ.

As for this clonotype: The germline gene is not matched at one end of the junction; a read error may be the cause. This rearrangement joins TRBV6-5 to TRBJ2-1, with TRBD1 identical over 9 bases. CDR3 size: 15 residues. Germline V gene lookup returns CDR1 MNHEY and CDR2 SVGAGI. The CDR3 loop is CASNYRGPAYNEQFF. The CDR3 region has the DNA TGTGCCAGCAATTACAGGGGGCCGGCCTACAATGAGCAGTTCTTC.

The V gene is TRBV7-2, the J gene TRBJ2-4, with D maybe TRBD1 (5 bases). The germline V gene has CDR1 SGHTA and CDR2 FQGNSA. This CDR3 comprises 14 residues. Trimming removed 0 bases at V and 11 bases at J, with 14 bases between. Here the CDR3 reads CASSLAPLGAFQYF. The CDR3 DNA sequence: TGTGCCAGCAGCTTAGCACCATTAGGGGCATTTCAGTACTTC.

The chain couples TRBV12-3 or TRBV12-4 to TRBJ1-2; 8 nucleotides align to TRBD1. Losses at the gene ends were 2 bases for V and 9 bases for J; bases not matched to a gene: 14. CDR3 length: 16 residues. The CDR3 here is CASSLFPTGGAFRYTF. The CDR3 DNA reads as TGTGCCAGCAGTTTATTTCCCACAGGGGGGGCCTTTCGCTACACCTTC.

The chain carries TRBV29-1 and TRBJ2-1; 7 bases fit TRBD2. V was pared by 6 bases and J by 0 bases, with 5 bases of the junction left unmatched. CDR3 length: 14 amino acids. Germline CDR1 and CDR2: SQVTM and ANQGSEA. As DNA, the CDR3 is TGCAGCGTCCGAACGGGGGGCTCCTACAATGAGCAGTTCTTC. Its translation: CSVRTGGSYNEQFF.

V gene TRBV28 combines with J gene TRBJ2-7, with TRBD1 identical over 8 bases. V lost 5 bases to trimming and J lost 1 base; unmatched junction nucleotides: 16. Germline V CDR1 and CDR2: MDHEN, SYDVKM. This CDR3 region has 18 residues. The CDR3 region has the DNA TGTGCCAGCAGTCTTCCTTCGGCCGGGGGACAGGAATCCTACGAGCAGTACTTC. It yields the protein CASSLPSAGGQESYEQYF.

The chain couples TRBV12-3 or TRBV12-4 to TRBJ2-2; D is ambiguous. There are 14 residues in the CDR3. V was trimmed by 6 bases and J by 6 bases, leaving 14 bases between them. The CDR3 coding sequence is TGTGCCAGCAGACCGGGTTCCCTCCCCGGGGAGCTGTTTTTT. This sequence encodes CASRPGSLPGELFF.

This clonotype is a singleton in its sample. The chain joins TRBV12-3 or TRBV12-4 to TRBJ2-7; perhaps TRBD1 as D (5 bases). The CDR3 has 13 residues. The ends were cut back, 10 bases at V and 3 bases at J, with 16 bases in the middle. The CDR3 region is CATRRGSRYEQYF. The CDR3 region has the DNA TGTGCCACCAGAAGGGGATCCCGCTACGAGCAGTACTTC.

This clonotype occurred many times. The V call is TRBV2, the J call TRBJ2-3, with 12 positions matching TRBD2. V dropped 6 bases and J dropped 0; count of bases not matched to a gene: 4. The CDR3 is 16 amino acids. Germline loops: CDR1 SNHLY, CDR2 FYNNEI. DNA of the CDR3: TGTGCCAGCAGCACGGGACTAGCGGGTAGCACAGATACGCAGTATTTT. Translation: CASSTGLAGSTDTQYF.

This clonotype has at least ten counts. The V gene is TRBV6-1, the J gene TRBJ1-1; D uncertain. This CDR3 region has 14 residues. CDR1 and CDR2 (germline): MNHNS, SASEGT. V was clipped by 4 bases and J by 1 base, with 10 bases between them. CDR3 region: CASSVRHENTEAFF. The CDR3 region has the DNA TGTGCCAGCAGTGTGCGGCACGAGAACACTGAAGCTTTCTTT.

V and J are TRBV10-3 and TRBJ2-1; D uncertain. Germline V gene data show CDR1 as ENHRY and CDR2 as SYGVKD. V was cut by 0 bases and J by 4 bases, with 13 bases left in between. This CDR3 region has 16 residues. The CDR3 spells CAISESKGFPYNEQFF. The CDR3 DNA reads TGTGCCATCAGTGAGTCAAAAGGGTTCCCATACAATGAGCAGTTCTTC.

The chain uses TRBV6-5 and TRBJ2-3; 7 bases line up with TRBD2. The CDR3 sequence is 14 residues long. V trimming: 3 bases; J trimming: 2 bases; junction bases outside the gene matches: 2. Germline loops: CDR1 MNHEY, CDR2 SVGAGI. CDR3 amino acids: CASSYGLDTDTQYF. The CDR3 nucleotides are TGTGCCAGCAGTTATGGACTAGACACAGATACGCAGTATTTT.